The source of this T cell receptor beta chain is a study of T cell responses to AZD1222 COVID-19 vaccine. Study outcomes and limitations: Scientists sampled the repertoires only once the peak T cell response had passed. Across the whole spike, CD4 TCRs peaked at regions 160-218 and 743-854.

With respect to this clone: Its cognate antigen is unknown.

This CDR3 is built from 14 residues. Germline V CDR1 and CDR2: SGHAT, FQNNGV. Trimming pared 4 bases from V and 0 bases from J, leaving 7 bases between. Here immunoSEQ multiplex PCR was the method, and the copy in TCRdb shows in-frame clones only, minus some. The top ten clones hold approximately 0.96% of a sample with about 140,000 clones, approximately 95% of them seen once. This specimen was peripheral blood, taken on day 0 of MenACWY control vaccination. The chain is built from TRBV11-2 and TRBJ1-3; D call uncertain. The sequence derives from an adult in good health. CDR3 region: CASSYGHSGNTIYF. In nucleotides, the CDR3 is TGTGCCAGCAGCTACGGTCACTCTGGAAACACCATATATTTT.